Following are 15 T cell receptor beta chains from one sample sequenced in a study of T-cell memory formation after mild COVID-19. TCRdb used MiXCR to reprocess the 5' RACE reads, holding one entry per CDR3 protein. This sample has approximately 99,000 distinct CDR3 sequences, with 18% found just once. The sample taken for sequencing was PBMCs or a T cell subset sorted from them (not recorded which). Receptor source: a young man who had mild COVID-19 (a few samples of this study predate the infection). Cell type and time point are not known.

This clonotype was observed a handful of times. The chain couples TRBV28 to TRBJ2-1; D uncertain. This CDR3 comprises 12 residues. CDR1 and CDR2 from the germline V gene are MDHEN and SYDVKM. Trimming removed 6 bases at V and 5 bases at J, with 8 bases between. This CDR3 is CASSLLNNEQFF. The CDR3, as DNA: TGTGCCAGCAGCCTTTTGAACAATGAGCAGTTCTTC.

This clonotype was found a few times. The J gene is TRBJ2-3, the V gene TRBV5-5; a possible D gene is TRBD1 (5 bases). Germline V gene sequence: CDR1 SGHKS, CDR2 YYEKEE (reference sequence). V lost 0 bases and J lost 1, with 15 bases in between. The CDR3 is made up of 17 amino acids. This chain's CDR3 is CASSLAQGNWGTDTQYF. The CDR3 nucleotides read TGTGCCAGCAGCTTGGCCCAGGGTAATTGGGGCACAGATACGCAGTATTTT.

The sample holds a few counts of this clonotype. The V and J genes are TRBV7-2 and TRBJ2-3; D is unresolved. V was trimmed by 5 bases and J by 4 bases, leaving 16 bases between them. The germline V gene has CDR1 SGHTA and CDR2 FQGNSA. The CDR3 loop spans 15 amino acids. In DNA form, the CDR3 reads TGTGCCAGCAGCCAGACCGGTAGCCCCCCAGATACGCAGTATTTT. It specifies CASSQTGSPPDTQYF.

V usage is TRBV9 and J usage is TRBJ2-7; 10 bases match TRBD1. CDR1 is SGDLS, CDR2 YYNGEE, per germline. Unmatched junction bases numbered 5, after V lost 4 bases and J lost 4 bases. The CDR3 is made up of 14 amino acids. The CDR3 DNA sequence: TGTGCCAGCAGCCTCCGGGACAGGGGTTACGAGCAGTACTTC. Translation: CASSLRDRGYEQYF. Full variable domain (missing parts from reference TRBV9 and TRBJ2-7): DSGVTQTPKHLITATGQRVTLRCSPRSGDLSVYWYQQSLDQGLQFLIQYYNGEERAKGNILERFSAQQFPDLHSELNLSSLELGDSALYFCASSLRDRGYEQYFGPGTRLTVT.

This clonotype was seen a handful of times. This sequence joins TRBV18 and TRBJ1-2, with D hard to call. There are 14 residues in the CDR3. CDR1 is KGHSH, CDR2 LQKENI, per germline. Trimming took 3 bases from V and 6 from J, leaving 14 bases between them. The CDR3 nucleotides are TGTGCCAGCTCACCCTTGACGGGAGGGAATGGCTACACCTTC. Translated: CASSPLTGGNGYTF.

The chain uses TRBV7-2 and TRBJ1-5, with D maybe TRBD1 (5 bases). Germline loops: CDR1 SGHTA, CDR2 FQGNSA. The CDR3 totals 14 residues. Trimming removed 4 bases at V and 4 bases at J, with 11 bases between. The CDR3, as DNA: TGTGCCAGCAGCTCAGGGTGGGCAAATCAGCCCCAGCATTTT. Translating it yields CASSSGWANQPQHF.

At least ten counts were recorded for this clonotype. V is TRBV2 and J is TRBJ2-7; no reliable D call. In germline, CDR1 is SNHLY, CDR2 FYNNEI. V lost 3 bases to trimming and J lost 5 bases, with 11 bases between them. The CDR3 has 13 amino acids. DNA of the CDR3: TGTGCCAGCAGTGAGCCCTTCGAGGACGAGCAGTACTTC. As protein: CASSEPFEDEQYF.

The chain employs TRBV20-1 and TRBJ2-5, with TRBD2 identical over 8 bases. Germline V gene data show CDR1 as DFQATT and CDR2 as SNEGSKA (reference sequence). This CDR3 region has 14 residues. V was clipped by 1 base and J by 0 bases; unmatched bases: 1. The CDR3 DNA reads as TGCAGTGCTAGAGTAGCGGGGCACCAAGAGACCCAGTACTTC. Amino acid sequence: CSARVAGHQETQYF.

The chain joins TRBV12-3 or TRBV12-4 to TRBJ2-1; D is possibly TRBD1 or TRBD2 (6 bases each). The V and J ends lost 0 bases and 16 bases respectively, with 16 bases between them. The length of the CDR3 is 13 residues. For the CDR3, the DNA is TGTGCCAGCAGTTTAGCGGACGGGGGCCGTTATTTCTTC. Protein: CASSLADGGRYFF.

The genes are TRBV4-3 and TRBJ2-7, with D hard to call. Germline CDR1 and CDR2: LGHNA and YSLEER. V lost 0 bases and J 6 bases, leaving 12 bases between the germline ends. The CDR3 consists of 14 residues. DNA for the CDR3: TGCGCCAGCAGCCAAGATTATTCCGGCGCCGAGCAGTACTTC. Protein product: CASSQDYSGAEQYF.

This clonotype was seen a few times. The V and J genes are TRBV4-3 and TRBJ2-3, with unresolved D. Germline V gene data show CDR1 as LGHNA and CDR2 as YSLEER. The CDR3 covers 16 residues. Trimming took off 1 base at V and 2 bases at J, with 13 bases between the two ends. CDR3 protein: CASSQGSGPDTDTQYF. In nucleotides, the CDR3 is TGCGCCAGCAGCCAAGGCTCCGGCCCGGACACAGATACGCAGTATTTT.

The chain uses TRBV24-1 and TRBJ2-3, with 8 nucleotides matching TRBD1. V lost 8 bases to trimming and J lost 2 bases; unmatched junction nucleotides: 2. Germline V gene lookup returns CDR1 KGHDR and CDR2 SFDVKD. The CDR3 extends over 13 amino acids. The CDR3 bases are TGTGCCACCACAGGGGGCCCCACAGATACGCAGTATTTT. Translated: CATTGGPTDTQYF.

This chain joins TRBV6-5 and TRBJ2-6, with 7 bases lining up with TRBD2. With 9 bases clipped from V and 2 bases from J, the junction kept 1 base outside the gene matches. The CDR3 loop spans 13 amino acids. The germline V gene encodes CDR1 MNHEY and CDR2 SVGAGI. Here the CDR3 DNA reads TGTGCCAGTCGGGGGGCTGGGGCCAACGTCCTGACTTTC. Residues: CASRGAGANVLTF.

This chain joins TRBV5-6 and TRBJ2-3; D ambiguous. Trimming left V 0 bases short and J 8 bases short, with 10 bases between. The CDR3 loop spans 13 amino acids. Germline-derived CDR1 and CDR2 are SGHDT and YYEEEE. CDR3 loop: CASSLDAMGTQYF. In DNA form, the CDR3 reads TGTGCCAGCAGCTTGGACGCTATGGGTACGCAGTATTTT. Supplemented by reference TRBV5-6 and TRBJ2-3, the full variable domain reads DAGVTQSPTHLIKTRGQQVTLRCSPKSGHDTVSWYQQALGQGPQFIFQYYEEEERQRGNFPDRFSGHQFPNYSSELNVNALLLGDSALYLCASSLDAMGTQYFGPGTRLTVL.

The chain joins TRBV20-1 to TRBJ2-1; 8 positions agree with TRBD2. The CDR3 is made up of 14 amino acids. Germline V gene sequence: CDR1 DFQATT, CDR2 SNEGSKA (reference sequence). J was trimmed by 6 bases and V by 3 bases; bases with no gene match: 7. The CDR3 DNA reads TGCAGTGCTAGTCGGGGGGGGTTAGGCAATGAGCAGTTCTTC. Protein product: CSASRGGLGNEQFF.